This entry concerns a single T cell receptor beta chain. The antigen is unknown. The data were obtained in a study of beta chain features in type 1 diabetes. Germline loops: CDR1 LNHDA, CDR2 SQIVND (reference sequence). V lost 4 bases and J lost 3, with 12 bases in between. This CDR3 is built from 14 residues. Via CD45RO/CCR7/CD25/CD127/CD95/CD27, cells of the CD4+ naive, central memory, regulatory and stem cell-like memory subsets were sorted. Every isolated RNA sample was fully reverse transcribed, so sequencing captured expressed TCRB transcripts. TCRdb's table, derived via immunoSEQ multiplex PCR, lists solely in-frame clones and lacks some. The table includes some 700,000 clones, 10% to 15% detected once. Study conclusions and caveats: Within patients, naive, central memory and Treg TCRB repertoires seemed more similar than within healthy donors. All four CD4+ subsets from Type 1 diabetes patients carried moderately but significantly shorter TCRB CDR3s. cDNA sequencing could over-represent cells with high TCR expression. VDJ junctions in type 1 diabetes patients carried more deletions and fewer insertions.

Sequencing input: naive CD4+ T cells from blood. V usage is TRBV19 and J usage is TRBJ1-1, with D perhaps TRBD1 (6 bases). The receptor was isolated from a man aged 18 to 29 with type 1 diabetes. The CDR3 sequence is CASSTDRTYTEAFF. CDR3 in DNA: TGTGCCAGTAGTACCGACAGGACGTACACTGAAGCTTTCTTT.